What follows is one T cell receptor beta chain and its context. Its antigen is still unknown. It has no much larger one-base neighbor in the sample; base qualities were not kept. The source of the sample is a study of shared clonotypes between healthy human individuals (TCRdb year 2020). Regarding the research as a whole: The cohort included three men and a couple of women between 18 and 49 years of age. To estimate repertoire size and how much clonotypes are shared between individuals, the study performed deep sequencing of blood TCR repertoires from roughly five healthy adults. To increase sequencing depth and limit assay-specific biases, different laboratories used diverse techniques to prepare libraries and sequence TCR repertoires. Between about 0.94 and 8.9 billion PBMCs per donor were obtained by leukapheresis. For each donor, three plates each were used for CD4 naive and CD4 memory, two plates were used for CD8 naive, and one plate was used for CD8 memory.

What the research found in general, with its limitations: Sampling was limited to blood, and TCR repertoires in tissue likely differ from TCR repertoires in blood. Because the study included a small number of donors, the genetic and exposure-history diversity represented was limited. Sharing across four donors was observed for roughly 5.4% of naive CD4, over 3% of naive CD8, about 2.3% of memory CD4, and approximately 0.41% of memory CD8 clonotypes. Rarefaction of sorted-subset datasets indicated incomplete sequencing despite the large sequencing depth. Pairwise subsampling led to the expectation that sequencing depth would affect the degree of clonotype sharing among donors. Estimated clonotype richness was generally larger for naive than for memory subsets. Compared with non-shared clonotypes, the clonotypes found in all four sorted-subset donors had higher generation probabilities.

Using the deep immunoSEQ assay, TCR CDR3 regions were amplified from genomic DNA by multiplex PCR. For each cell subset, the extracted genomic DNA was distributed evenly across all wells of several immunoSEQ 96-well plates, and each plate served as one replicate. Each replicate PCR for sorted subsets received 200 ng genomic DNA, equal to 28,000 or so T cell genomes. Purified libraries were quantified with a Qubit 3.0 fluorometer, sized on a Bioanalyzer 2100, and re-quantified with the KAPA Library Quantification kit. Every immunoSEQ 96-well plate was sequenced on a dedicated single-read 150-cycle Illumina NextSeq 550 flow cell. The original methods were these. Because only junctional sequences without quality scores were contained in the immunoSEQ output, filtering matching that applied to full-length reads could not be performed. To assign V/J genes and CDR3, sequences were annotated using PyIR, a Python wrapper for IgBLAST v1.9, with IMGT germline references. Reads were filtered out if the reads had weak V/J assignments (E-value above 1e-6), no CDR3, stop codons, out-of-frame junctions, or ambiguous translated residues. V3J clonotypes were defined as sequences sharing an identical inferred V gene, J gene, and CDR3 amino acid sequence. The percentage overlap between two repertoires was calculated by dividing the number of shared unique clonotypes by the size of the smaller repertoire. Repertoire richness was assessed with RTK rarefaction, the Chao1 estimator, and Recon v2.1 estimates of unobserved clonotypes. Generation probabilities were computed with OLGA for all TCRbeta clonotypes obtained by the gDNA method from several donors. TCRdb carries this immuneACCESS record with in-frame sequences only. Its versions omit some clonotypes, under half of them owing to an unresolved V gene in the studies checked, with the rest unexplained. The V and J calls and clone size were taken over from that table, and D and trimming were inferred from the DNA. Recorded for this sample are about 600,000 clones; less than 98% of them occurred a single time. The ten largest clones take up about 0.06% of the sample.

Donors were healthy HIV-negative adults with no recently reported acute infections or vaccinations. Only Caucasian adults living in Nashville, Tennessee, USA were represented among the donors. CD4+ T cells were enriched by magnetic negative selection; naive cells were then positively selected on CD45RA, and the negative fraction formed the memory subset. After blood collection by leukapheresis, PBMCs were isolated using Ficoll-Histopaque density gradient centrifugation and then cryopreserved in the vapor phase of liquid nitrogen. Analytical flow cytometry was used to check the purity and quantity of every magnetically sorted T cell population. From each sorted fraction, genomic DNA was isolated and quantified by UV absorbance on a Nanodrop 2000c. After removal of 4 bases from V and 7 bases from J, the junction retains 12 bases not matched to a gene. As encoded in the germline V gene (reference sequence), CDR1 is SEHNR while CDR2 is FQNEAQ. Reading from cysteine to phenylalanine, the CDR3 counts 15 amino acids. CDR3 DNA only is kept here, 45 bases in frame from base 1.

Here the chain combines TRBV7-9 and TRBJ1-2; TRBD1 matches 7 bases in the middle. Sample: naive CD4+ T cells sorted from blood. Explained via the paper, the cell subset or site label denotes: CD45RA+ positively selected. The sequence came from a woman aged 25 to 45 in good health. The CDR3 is CASSSPTGKEGGYTF. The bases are TGTGCCAGCAGCTCCCCGACAGGGAAGGAGGGTGGCTACACCTTC.